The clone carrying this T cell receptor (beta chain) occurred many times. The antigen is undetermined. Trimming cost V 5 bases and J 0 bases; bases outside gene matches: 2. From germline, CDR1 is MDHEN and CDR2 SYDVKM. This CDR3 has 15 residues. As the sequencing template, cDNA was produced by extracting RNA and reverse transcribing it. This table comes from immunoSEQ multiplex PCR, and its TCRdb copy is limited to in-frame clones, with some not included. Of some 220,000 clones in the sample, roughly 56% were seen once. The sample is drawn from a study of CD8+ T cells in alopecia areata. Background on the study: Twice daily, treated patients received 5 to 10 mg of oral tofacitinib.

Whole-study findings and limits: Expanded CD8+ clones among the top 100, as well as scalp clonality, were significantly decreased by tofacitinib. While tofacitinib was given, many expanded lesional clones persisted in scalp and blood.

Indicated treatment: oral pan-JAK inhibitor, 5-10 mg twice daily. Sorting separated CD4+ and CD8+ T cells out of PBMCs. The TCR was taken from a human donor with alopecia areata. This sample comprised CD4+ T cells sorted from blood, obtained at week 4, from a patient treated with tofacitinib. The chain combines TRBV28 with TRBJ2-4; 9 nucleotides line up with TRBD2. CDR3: CASSPSGVAKNIQYF. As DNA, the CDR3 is TGTGCCAGCAGTCCTAGCGGGGTAGCCAAAAACATTCAGTACTTC.